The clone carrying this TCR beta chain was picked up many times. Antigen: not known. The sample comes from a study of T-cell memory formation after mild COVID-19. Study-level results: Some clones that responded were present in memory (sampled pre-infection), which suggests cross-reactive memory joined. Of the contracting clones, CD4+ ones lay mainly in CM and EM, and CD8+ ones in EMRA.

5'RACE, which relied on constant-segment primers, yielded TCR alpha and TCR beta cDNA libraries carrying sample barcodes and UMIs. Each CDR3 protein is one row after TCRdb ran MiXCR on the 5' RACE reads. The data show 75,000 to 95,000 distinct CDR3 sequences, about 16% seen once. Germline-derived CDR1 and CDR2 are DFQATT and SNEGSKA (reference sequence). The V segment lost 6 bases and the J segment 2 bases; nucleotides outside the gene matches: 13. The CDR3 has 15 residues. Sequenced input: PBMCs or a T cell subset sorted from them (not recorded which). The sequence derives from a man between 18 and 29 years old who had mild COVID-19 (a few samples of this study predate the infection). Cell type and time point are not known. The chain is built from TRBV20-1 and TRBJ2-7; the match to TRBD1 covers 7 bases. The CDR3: CSAFRPGTGAYEQYF. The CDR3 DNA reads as TGCAGTGCCTTTCGGCCGGGCACAGGGGCCTACGAGCAGTACTTC.